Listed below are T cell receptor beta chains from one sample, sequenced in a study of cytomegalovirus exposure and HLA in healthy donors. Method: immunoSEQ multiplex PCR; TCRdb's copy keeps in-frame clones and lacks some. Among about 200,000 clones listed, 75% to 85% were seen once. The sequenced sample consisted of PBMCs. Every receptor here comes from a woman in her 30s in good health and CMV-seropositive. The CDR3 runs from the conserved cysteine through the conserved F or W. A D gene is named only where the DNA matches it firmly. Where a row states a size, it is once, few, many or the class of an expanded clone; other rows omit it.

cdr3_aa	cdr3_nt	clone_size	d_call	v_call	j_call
CASSIARGYGYNEQFF	TGTGCCAGTAGTATAGCAAGGGGCTATGGCTACAATGAGCAGTTCTTC	.	.	TRBV19	TRBJ2-1
CASSSVPGTEAFF	TGTGCCAGCAGCTCGGTCCCCGGGACTGAAGCTTTCTTT	.	.	TRBV7-2	TRBJ1-1
CASTTRGGSSYEQYF	TGTGCCAGCACGACCCGCGGGGGAAGCTCCTACGAGCAGTACTTC	.	TRBD2	TRBV5-6	TRBJ2-7
CASSVQDNYGYTF	TGTGCCAGCAGCGTCCAGGATAACTATGGCTACACCTTC	.	.	TRBV9	TRBJ1-2
CASSEKGYGEQYF	TGTGCCAGCAGTGAAAAGGGGTATGGCGAGCAGTACTTC	.	.	TRBV2	TRBJ2-7
CAWNQGQGGWSNQPQHF	TGTGCCTGGAACCAAGGACAGGGTGGTTGGAGCAATCAGCCCCAGCATTTT	.	TRBD1	TRBV30	TRBJ1-5
CASSQGEALVSNEQFF	TGTGCCAGCAGCCAAGGGGAGGCGTTAGTTTCGAATGAGCAGTTCTTC	.	.	TRBV4-2	TRBJ2-1
CASSPQTGLDTQYF	TGTGCCAGCAGTCCTCAGACAGGTTTAGATACGCAGTATTTT	once	.	TRBV7-2	TRBJ2-3
CASSRSSYNEQFF	TGTGCCAGCAGCAGGAGCTCCTACAATGAGCAGTTCTTC	.	.	TRBV7-9	TRBJ2-1
CASSRSGGKETQYF	TGTGCCAGCAGTCGATCGGGGGGAAAAGAGACCCAGTACTTC	.	TRBD2	TRBV14	TRBJ2-5
CASNSAAGGGGYTF	TGTGCCAGTAACTCTGCCGCGGGGGGAGGTGGCTACACCTTC	.	.	TRBV19	TRBJ1-2
CASSTDTEYTGELFF	TGTGCCAGCAGTACGGATACAGAGTACACCGGGGAGCTGTTTTTT	.	.	TRBV6-1	TRBJ2-2
CASSLGAGVGYTF	TGTGCCAGCAGTTTAGGTGCAGGGGTGGGCTACACCTTC	.	.	TRBV28	TRBJ1-2
CASSFGGSAGEQFF	TGTGCCAGCAGCTTTGGGGGTAGTGCGGGGGAGCAGTTCTTC	.	.	TRBV7-6	TRBJ2-1
CASSLGQAINQPQHF	TGTGCCAGCAGCTTGGGACAGGCTATCAATCAGCCCCAGCATTTT	.	TRBD1	TRBV7-2	TRBJ1-5
CAWSVKLSGNTIYF	TGTGCCTGGAGTGTTAAGCTCTCTGGAAACACCATATATTTT	once	.	TRBV30	TRBJ1-3
CAWSVEGAAGYTF	TGTGCCTGGAGTGTGGAGGGGGCGGCTGGCTACACCTTC	medium-sized	TRBD1	TRBV30	TRBJ1-2
CASSLGGGDYGYTF	TGTGCCAGCAGTTTAGGAGGGGGGGACTATGGCTACACCTTC	.	.	TRBV27	TRBJ1-2
CAISESANQPQHF	TGTGCCATCAGTGAGTCGGCTAATCAGCCCCAGCATTTT	.	.	TRBV10-3	TRBJ1-5
CASSLVPGQGGEKLFF	TGTGCCAGCAGCTTAGTACCGGGACAGGGAGGTGAAAAACTGTTTTTT	.	TRBD1	TRBV7-9	TRBJ1-4
CASTPSGNGAYEQYF	TGTGCCAGTACCCCTAGCGGAAACGGGGCCTACGAGCAGTACTTC	.	TRBD2	TRBV19	TRBJ2-7
CASSLSLTGTGELFF	TGTGCCAGCAGCTTAAGTCTAACGGGTACCGGGGAGCTGTTTTTT	.	.	TRBV11-3	TRBJ2-2
CASSWVGDTEAFF	TGTGCCAGCAGCTGGGTGGGCGACACTGAAGCTTTCTTT	.	.	TRBV7-3	TRBJ1-1
CASSAGTGNQPQHF	TGTGCCAGCTCAGCCGGGACAGGCAATCAGCCCCAGCATTTT	once	TRBD1	TRBV18	TRBJ1-5
CASSHGQNTEAFF	TGTGCCAGCAGCCACGGACAGAACACTGAAGCTTTCTTT	.	.	TRBV6-5	TRBJ1-1
CASSFLWGQGSYEQYF	TGTGCCAGCAGTTTTCTTTGGGGACAGGGTTCGTACGAGCAGTACTTC	.	TRBD1	TRBV28	TRBJ2-7
CASSPYRGSTDTQYF	TGTGCCAGCAGTCCTTACCGAGGGAGCACAGATACGCAGTATTTT	once	.	TRBV6-5	TRBJ2-3
CASTPVLAGVYEQYF	TGTGCCAGCACCCCGGTGCTAGCGGGAGTCTACGAGCAGTACTTC	.	TRBD2	TRBV2	TRBJ2-7
CSTRDRDAQHF	TGCAGTACCCGAGACAGGGACGCCCAGCATTTT	.	TRBD1	TRBV20-1	TRBJ1-5
CSVADRGPYNEQFF	TGCAGCGTTGCTGACAGGGGGCCGTACAATGAGCAGTTCTTC	.	TRBD1	TRBV29-1	TRBJ2-1
CASSPRTGNTEAFF	TGTGCCAGCAGCCCCAGGACAGGGAACACTGAAGCTTTCTTT	.	TRBD1	TRBV28	TRBJ1-1
CARSYSGTSGRLRQETQYF	TGTGCCAGAAGCTATTCCGGGACTAGCGGGAGGTTGCGGCAAGAGACCCAGTACTTC	.	TRBD2	TRBV5-3	TRBJ2-5
CSARGGEGQFF	TGCAGTGCTAGAGGTGGGGAGGGGCAGTTCTTC	.	TRBD2	TRBV20-1	TRBJ2-1
CASSLETGGILDTQYF	TGTGCCAGCAGCTTGGAGACAGGGGGAATCCTCGATACGCAGTATTTT	.	TRBD1	TRBV5-8	TRBJ2-3
CSVPGSGNQPQHF	TGCAGCGTGCCAGGGTCGGGCAATCAGCCCCAGCATTTT	.	.	TRBV29-1	TRBJ1-5
CASSLGLARGYEQFF	TGTGCCAGCAGCTTAGGTCTAGCGCGAGGGTATGAGCAGTTCTTC	.	.	TRBV7-8	TRBJ2-1
CSAPGFAGYTF	TGCAGTGCTCCAGGGTTTGCTGGCTACACCTTC	.	.	TRBV20-1	TRBJ1-2
CASSLDSQETQYF	TGTGCCAGCAGCTTGGACAGCCAAGAGACCCAGTACTTC	few	.	TRBV7-9	TRBJ2-5
CASSAQGVGRNLGELFF	TGTGCCAGCAGTGCGCAGGGGGTGGGGAGAAACCTCGGGGAGCTGTTTTTT	.	TRBD1	TRBV6-1	TRBJ2-2
CASSRSGSYNEQFF	TGTGCCAGTAGCCGTAGCGGTTCCTACAATGAGCAGTTCTTC	once	.	TRBV19	TRBJ2-1
CASGTSGPYEQYF	TGTGCCAGTGGGACTAGCGGTCCCTACGAGCAGTACTTC	few	TRBD2	TRBV2	TRBJ2-7
CASSKESGHLYGYTF	TGTGCCAGCAGTAAAGAGTCGGGACACCTCTATGGCTACACCTTC	.	.	TRBV7-2	TRBJ1-2
CASKWARNTEAFF	TGTGCCAGCAAATGGGCGCGGAACACTGAAGCTTTCTTT	.	.	TRBV27	TRBJ1-1
CASSFWERLGEQYF	TGCGCCAGCAGCTTCTGGGAGCGCCTCGGCGAGCAGTACTTC	few	.	TRBV5-1	TRBJ2-7
CASIQIRDSSYNEQFF	TGTGCCAGCATCCAGATCCGGGACAGCTCCTACAATGAGCAGTTCTTC	.	TRBD1	TRBV28	TRBJ2-1
CASRSQQVNQPQHF	TGTGCCAGCAGGTCACAACAGGTGAATCAGCCCCAGCATTTT	.	.	TRBV28	TRBJ1-5
CASSLDRGSSYEQYF	TGTGCCAGCAGCTTGGACAGGGGAAGCTCCTACGAGCAGTACTTC	.	TRBD1	TRBV7-2	TRBJ2-7
CASSLLIGTANQPQHF	TGTGCCAGCAGTCTTCTTATCGGGACAGCTAATCAGCCCCAGCATTTT	.	TRBD1	TRBV28	TRBJ1-5
CASSQVLAAYSYNEQFF	TGTGCCAGCAGCCAAGTACTAGCGGCGTACTCCTACAATGAGCAGTTCTTC	.	TRBD2	TRBV4-2	TRBJ2-1
CASSRSQGENAYNEQFF	TGCGCCAGCAGCCGAAGCCAGGGGGAGAACGCCTACAATGAGCAGTTCTTC	.	TRBD1	TRBV5-1	TRBJ2-1
CASNQVQANTEAFF	TGTGCCAGCAACCAGGTACAGGCGAACACTGAAGCTTTCTTT	.	.	TRBV6-5	TRBJ1-1
CASSLAGGNEQFF	TGCGCCAGCAGCCTCGCGGGAGGCAATGAGCAGTTCTTC	.	TRBD2	TRBV4-1	TRBJ2-1
CASGEGTAYLTDTQYF	TGTGCCAGCGGAGAGGGGACAGCCTACCTCACAGATACGCAGTATTTT	once	TRBD1	TRBV27	TRBJ2-3
CASSSPGLSSGNTIYF	TGTGCCAGCAGCTCACCGGGACTGAGCTCTGGAAACACCATATATTTT	.	.	TRBV5-4	TRBJ1-3
CASSLAEGWTEAFF	TGCGCCAGCAGCTTGGCGGAGGGATGGACTGAAGCTTTCTTT	.	.	TRBV5-1	TRBJ1-1
CASSLAQGSGTDTQYF	TGTGCCAGCAGCTTGGCCCAGGGTTCCGGCACAGATACGCAGTATTTT	.	.	TRBV5-4	TRBJ2-3
CASSLSGGRADTQYF	TGTGCCAGCAGCTTATCTGGCGGGAGGGCAGATACGCAGTATTTT	.	TRBD2	TRBV7-3	TRBJ2-3